What follows are 9 T cell receptor beta chains derived from one specimen sequenced in a study of metastatic and nonmetastatic thyroid tumors. Using MiXCR, TCRdb reanalyzed the PCR reads. Of under 55,000 clones listed, approximately 17% were seen once; the top ten hold under 3%. Every patient underwent thyroid surgery untreated. Sample: blood. These receptor sequences come from a female donor with papillary thyroid cancer or a benign thyroid nodule (not recorded which). Some clones in this sample may be carry-over from other donors' samples.

The table lists this clone with many counts. The rearrangement joins TRBV7-9 to TRBJ2-7, with D possibly being TRBD1 (6 bases). CDR1 is SEHNR and CDR2 is FQNEAQ in the germline V gene (reference sequence). The V gene lost 7 bases and the J gene lost 3 bases, with 10 bases spanning the gap. This CDR3 has 12 residues. The CDR3, as DNA: TGTGCCAGCAACTCACAGGGCTACGAGCAGTACTTC. This encodes CASNSQGYEQYF.

This clone was recorded a few times. This may be a read error: a much more frequent sequence differs by one nucleotide. The V call is TRBV5-6, the J call TRBJ2-3; D is uncertain. V was shortened by 0 bases and J by 2 bases, with 16 bases between the two germline ends. The germline V gene has CDR1 SGHDT and CDR2 YYEEEE. CDR3 size: 17 residues. CDR3 residues: CASSLERVELPTDTQYF. The DNA for the CDR3 is TGTGCCAGCAGCTTGGAACGGGTTGAACTCCCCACAGATACGCAGTATTTT.

Only a few counts were recorded for this clone. At one end, the junction sequence differs from germline, possibly due to a read error. The chain recombines TRBV6-1 with TRBJ1-5; possible D gene TRBD1, 5 bases. Germline values: CDR1 MNHNS, CDR2 SASEGT. This CDR3 spans 14 amino acids. For the CDR3, the DNA is TGTGACAGCAGTGCGCCGGGGGTAGGTCGGCCCCAGCATTTT. It yields the protein CDSSAPGVGRPQHF.

This clone has at least ten counts. The V gene is TRBV12-3 or TRBV12-4, the J gene TRBJ1-5; D may be TRBD1 (6 bases). The CDR3 loop spans 13 amino acids. V shed 5 bases and J shed 4 bases, with 9 bases lying between them. The CDR3 is CASSGQRNQPQHF. The CDR3 DNA follows: TGTGCCAGCAGTGGACAGAGGAATCAGCCCCAGCATTTT.

A remark on this clone: This CDR3 fails to terminate in the conserved phenylalanine or tryptophan, so it likely reflects a read error. This chain uses TRBV4-1 with TRBJ2-4; TRBD1 agrees at 7 bases. The CDR3 sequence is 15 residues long. Germline trimming cut 0 bases from V and 13 bases from J; bases unmatched to any gene: 12. The V gene's germline CDR1 is MGHRA and CDR2 YSYEKL. The CDR3 region is CASSQDLQGQDTQYL. Here the CDR3 DNA reads TGCGCCAGCAGCCAAGACCTACAGGGGCAAGATACCCAGTACCTC.

This clone was counted many times. V is TRBV2 and J is TRBJ1-2; no definite D call. Trimming pared 2 bases from V and 5 bases from J, leaving 6 bases between. Germline V gene sequence: CDR1 SNHLY, CDR2 FYNNEI. This CDR3 is built from 12 residues. CDR3 residues: CASSERLYGYTF. CDR3 coding DNA: TGTGCCAGCAGTGAACGGCTATATGGCTACACCTTC.

In DNA form, the CDR3 reads TGCAGTGGCACTAGCGGAAGTTGGAATCAGCCCCAGCATTTT. This sequence encodes CSGTSGSWNQPQHF. The chain carries TRBV20-1 and TRBJ1-5; D gene uncertain. Trimming left V 7 bases short and J 4 bases short, with 17 bases between. The CDR3 contains 14 residues. Germline CDR1 reads DFQATT; CDR2 reads SNEGSKA (reference sequence).

A few counts support this clone. With a much larger clone just one base away, this may be a read error. The gene calls are TRBV5-4 and TRBJ1-2, with 7 bases identical to TRBD1. V dropped 3 bases and J dropped 8; count of bases not matched to a gene: 7. Germline V gene data show CDR1 as SGHNT and CDR2 as YYREEE (reference sequence). This CDR3 contains 13 residues. The CDR3 nucleotides read TGTGCCAGCAGCTCGGGACAGTACGGCGGCTACACCTTC. It translates to CASSSGQYGGYTF.

In this sample, this clone turned up many times. This chain connects TRBV18 to TRBJ2-5; D call uncertain. The CDR3 length is 15 residues. V lost 0 bases and J lost 3, with 11 bases in between. Germline V gives CDR1 KGHSH, CDR2 LQKENI. CDR3 coding DNA: TGTGCCAGCTCACCACCAACAGAACCGAAAGAGACCCAGTACTTC. Amino acid sequence: CASSPPTEPKETQYF.